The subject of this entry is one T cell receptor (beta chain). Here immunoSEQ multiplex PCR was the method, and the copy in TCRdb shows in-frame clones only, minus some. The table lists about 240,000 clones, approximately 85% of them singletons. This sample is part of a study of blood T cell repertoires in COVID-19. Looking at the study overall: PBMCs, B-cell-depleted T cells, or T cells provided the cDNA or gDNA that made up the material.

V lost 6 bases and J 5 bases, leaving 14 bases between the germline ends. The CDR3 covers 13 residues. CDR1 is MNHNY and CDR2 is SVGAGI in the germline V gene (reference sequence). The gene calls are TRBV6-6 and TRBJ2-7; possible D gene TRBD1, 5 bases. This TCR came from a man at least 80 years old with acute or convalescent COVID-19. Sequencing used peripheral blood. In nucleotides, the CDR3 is TGTGCCAGCAGGACCCAGGGTCTCCACGAGCAGTACTTC. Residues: CASRTQGLHEQYF.